The 15 T cell receptor beta chains below were found in one sample sequenced in a study of blood T cell repertoires in COVID-19. Assay used: immunoSEQ multiplex PCR; TCRdb lists only in-frame clones, some missing. This sample has 200,000 or so clones, with about 84% found just once. Specimen: peripheral blood. The origin of the receptors is a woman under 40 with acute or convalescent COVID-19.

V is TRBV3-1 (or the pseudogene TRBV3-2) and J is TRBJ2-1, with 11 positions matching TRBD2. CDR1 and CDR2 (germline): LGHDT, YNNKEL (reference sequence). The CDR3 is made up of 15 amino acids. J was trimmed by 15 bases and V by 0 bases; bases with no gene match: 10. The CDR3 loop reads CASSQDKNPSGRRFF. The CDR3 DNA reads as TGTGCCAGCAGCCAAGACAAAAACCCTAGCGGGAGGCGGTTCTTC.

The chain links TRBV13 to TRBJ1-3; TRBD1 aligns across 7 bases. From germline, CDR1 is PRHDT and CDR2 FYEKMQ (reference sequence). The CDR3 consists of 14 residues. J lost 8 bases, V lost 3 bases, and 7 bases had no gene match. This chain's CDR3 is CASSFDRVKHTIYF. The DNA for the CDR3 is TGTGCCAGCAGCTTCGACAGGGTCAAACACACCATATATTTT.

This chain uses TRBV2 with TRBJ1-1; TRBD1 might be the D (6 bases). Looked up from germline, CDR1 is SNHLY and CDR2 is FYNNEI. The CDR3 spans 14 residues. Trimming left V 6 bases short and J 7 bases short, with 18 bases between. The CDR3 sequence is CASRSRGLRDEAFF. CDR3 nucleotides: TGTGCCAGCAGATCCAGGGGCCTTCGTGATGAAGCTTTCTTT.

The V call is TRBV6-5, the J call TRBJ1-1; D ambiguous. Germline CDR1 reads MNHEY; CDR2 reads SVGAGI. The CDR3 loop spans 11 amino acids. V lost 11 bases and J 6 bases, leaving 13 bases between the germline ends. CDR3 region: CASPLSAEAFF. In DNA form, the CDR3 reads TGTGCCTCACCGCTGAGCGCTGAAGCTTTCTTT.

The rearrangement links TRBV6-6 to TRBJ2-7; 7 bases are a match to TRBD1. V lost 9 bases to trimming and J lost 0 bases; unmatched junction nucleotides: 11. This CDR3 comprises 15 residues. CDR1 and CDR2 from the germline V gene are MNHNY and SVGAGI (reference sequence). CDR3 in amino acids: CASTDRAGSSYEQYF. DNA for the CDR3: TGTGCCAGTACTGACAGGGCGGGTAGCTCCTACGAGCAGTACTTC.

In its sample, this clone was seen once. The chain has TRBV5-1 and TRBJ1-1; 8 bases align to TRBD1. Per the germline V gene, CDR1 is SGHRS and CDR2 is YFSETQ. The CDR3 spans 14 residues. V shed 0 bases and J 3 bases; nucleotides not matched to a gene: 1. Here the CDR3 reads CASSLDRGDTEAFF. The CDR3, as DNA: TGCGCCAGCAGCTTGGACAGGGGGGACACTGAAGCTTTCTTT.

CDR3 amino acids: CASSLEGEHTDTQYF. In DNA, the CDR3 is TGCGCCAGCAGCCTCGAGGGGGAACACACAGATACGCAGTATTTT. The V call is TRBV4-1, the J call TRBJ2-3, with D possibly matching TRBD1 (6 bases). Germline assignment: CDR1 MGHRA and CDR2 YSYEKL. Trimming pared 4 bases from V and 2 bases from J, leaving 13 bases between. The CDR3 runs to 15 residues.

V gene TRBV9 combines with J gene TRBJ2-7, with D possibly matching TRBD1 (6 bases). The germline CDR1 and CDR2 sequences are SGDLS and YYNGEE. The CDR3 is made up of 15 amino acids. V was shortened by 4 bases and J by 6 bases, with 20 bases between the two germline ends. This CDR3 is CASSNGDGQFLEQYF. The CDR3 nucleotides are TGTGCCAGCAGCAATGGGGATGGACAGTTTCTCGAGCAGTACTTC.

In this sample, this clone turned up a few times. The chain uses TRBV6-5 and TRBJ1-2; TRBD1 matches 7 bases. Trimming removed 5 bases from V and 5 bases from J; junction bases left unmatched: 5. Looked up from germline, CDR1 is MNHEY and CDR2 is SVGAGI. CDR3 length: 13 residues. The CDR3 region is CASSRDSLYGYTF. DNA of the CDR3: TGTGCCAGCAGTCGGGACAGCCTTTATGGCTACACCTTC.

This chain links TRBV19 with TRBJ2-1, with D perhaps matching TRBD1 (6 bases). Trimming pared 6 bases from V and 4 bases from J, leaving 19 bases between. Germline loops: CDR1 LNHDA, CDR2 SQIVND (reference sequence). The CDR3 covers 16 residues. The CDR3 loop reads CASSTTATGNYNEQFF. CDR3 DNA sequence: TGTGCCAGTAGCACCACAGCTACAGGGAATTACAATGAGCAGTTCTTC.

V is TRBV6-6 and J is TRBJ1-1, with no clear D. Trimming stripped 4 bases from V and 4 bases from J, with 13 bases between. This CDR3 spans 14 amino acids. The germline V gene encodes CDR1 MNHNY and CDR2 SVGAGI (reference sequence). The CDR3 spells CASSSQPGGTEAFF. For the CDR3, the DNA is TGTGCCAGCAGTTCACAGCCTGGAGGCACTGAAGCTTTCTTT.

The CDR3, as DNA: TGTGCCAGTAGGGACGGGGGGCGAGGCTACACCTTC. Protein product: CASRDGGRGYTF. The chain recombines TRBV19 with TRBJ1-2, with TRBD1 as a possible D gene (6 bases). The CDR3 consists of 12 residues. Trimming took off 6 bases at V and 8 bases at J, with 13 bases between the two ends. Germline CDR1 LNHDA, CDR2 SQIVND (reference sequence).

The rearrangement links TRBV6-5 to TRBJ2-1; D is possibly TRBD1 (5 bases). This CDR3 has 14 residues. V was trimmed by 4 bases and J by 2 bases, leaving 9 bases between them. Germline CDR1 MNHEY, CDR2 SVGAGI. CDR3 sequence reads: CASSSLGPYNEQFF. The CDR3 nucleotides are TGTGCCAGCAGTTCCCTGGGGCCCTACAATGAGCAGTTCTTC.

The J gene is TRBJ1-2, the V gene TRBV5-1; 7 nucleotides agree with TRBD1. With V trimmed by 5 bases and J by 5 bases, 9 bases remained unmatched. This CDR3 is built from 14 residues. Germline values: CDR1 SGHRS, CDR2 YFSETQ. The CDR3 spells CASSYTGVGYGYTF. DNA for the CDR3: TGCGCCAGCAGTTATACAGGGGTTGGATATGGCTACACCTTC.

In this sample, this clone turned up many times. This chain connects TRBV11-3 to TRBJ2-5, with 9 nucleotides matching TRBD1. The J segment lost 3 bases and the V segment lost 1 base, leaving 3 bases of the junction unmatched. In germline, CDR1 is SGHNT, CDR2 YENEEA. This CDR3 is built from 15 residues. CDR3 DNA: TGTGCCAGCAGCTTAGGGGACAGGGCCGAAGAGACCCAGTACTTC. This sequence encodes CASSLGDRAEETQYF.